This TCR beta chain was sequenced for a study of blood T cell repertoires in COVID-19. Turning to the study itself: Acute and convalescent COVID-19 samples came from the United States, Italy and Spain. PBMCs, B-cell-depleted T cells, or T cells provided the cDNA or gDNA that made up the material.

This CDR3 has 13 amino acids. Between the trimmed V and J ends, which lost 2 bases and 8 bases, there was a span of 10 bases. In germline, CDR1 is LGHDT, CDR2 YNNKEL (reference sequence). Methods used by the authors: For nucleated cells, counts were estimated from reference gene primer amplification. Repertoires were generated with immunoSEQ multiplex PCR, while TCRdb's copy carries only in-frame clones and drops some. V and J calls and clone size are copied from that table; D and trimming were computed from the DNA. This sample yields some 89,000 clones, of which around nine tenths are seen a single time; about 2.5% belongs to the top ten.

The J gene is TRBJ1-5, the V gene TRBV3-1 (or the pseudogene TRBV3-2); the D is unclear. The specimen sequenced was peripheral blood. The sequence derives from a man between 45 and 60 years old with acute or convalescent COVID-19. The CDR3 protein is CASSQTKREPQHF. Here the CDR3 DNA reads TGTGCCAGCAGCCAAACCAAGCGGGAGCCCCAGCATTTT.